This entry is about one TCR beta chain. Its antigen is still unknown. No qualities accompany the bases; no much larger clone lies one base away. CDR1 and CDR2 were assigned from the germline V gene (reference sequence) as MNHEY and SMNVEV. The CDR3 contains 14 residues, cysteine and phenylalanine counted. Only the CDR3 part of the read is kept: 42 bases, read in frame from the first base. The V and J ends are trimmed by 0 bases and 4 bases, leaving 4 bases between them. This entry is derived from a study of T cells in localized non-small cell lung cancer (dated by TCRdb to the early 2020s). Background on the whole study: T cell repertoires of about 230 early-stage NSCLC patients were analyzed, with tumors being compared against uninvolved tumor-adjacent lungs. The cohort comprised 200 to 300 treatment-naïve NSCLC patients with resected, localized lung tumors. NSCLC patients had a mean age of approximately 70 years, and approximately 140 were male and some 98 female.

At diagnosis, tumor, uninvolved tumor-adjacent lung and peripheral blood were collected and then preserved as a mix of FFPE and fresh-frozen material. For TCR repertoire profiling, the blood samples were analyzed as peripheral blood mononuclear cells. The immunoSEQ Assay was used to sequence TCR beta CDR3 regions from DNA. The study's processing was this. To compute T cell density, TCR beta template counts were normalized to usable DNA, which was estimated by amplifying housekeeping genes. Richness was estimated using the preseqR package, with extrapolation to 400,000 templates for PBMC samples and to 120,000 templates for tissue samples. Clonality was defined by subtracting Pielou's evenness from one. To identify tissue-enriched TCRs, differential abundance testing was run on productive amino-acid clonotypes with a minimum total count of 5 and an alpha of 0.1. The Jaccard Index and the Morisita Overlap Index were used to measure repertoire overlap between compartments. GLIPH grouped TCR beta CDR3s together with public tetramer-defined viral CDR3s, and a viral motif had to include at least three viral sequences and show V-gene enrichment. As stored in TCRdb, this immuneACCESS dataset retains in-frame rearrangements with V and J assigned. A fraction of the clones does not appear; measured against another copy, unresolved V genes explain less than half of the discrepancy, and the remainder lacks a known reason. That table furnishes V, J and clone size, whereas the DNA furnished D and trimming. Within this sample are about 26,000 clones, with approximately 91% of them counted one time only. The ten largest make up around 15% of the sample.

What the research found in general, with its limitations: The highest T cell clonality was observed in uninvolved tumor-adjacent lung, where clonality exceeded that of tumor, suggesting that antigenic responses were more focused in uninvolved tumor-adjacent lung. Because multi-region tumor sequencing was not performed, intratumor heterogeneity could not be ruled out. A median of roughly 50 of the top 100 tumor clones turned up in the paired uninvolved adjacent lung, and 25 to 30 of those clones also ranked among the top 100 of that same adjacent lung. Because the study design was exploratory, TCR variables were selected using unadjusted p-values without false-discovery rate correction. Higher T cell density in blood was associated with longer overall survival, whereas higher clonality in adjacent lung was associated with shorter survival.

Sequences were derived from peripheral blood, sampled before any cancer treatment. The clonotype comes from a female donor of 60 years or more with stage II squamous cell lung carcinoma. The V and J genes are TRBV27 and TRBJ2-6; a confident D gene designation cannot be given. DNA sequence: TGTGCCAGCAGTTTATCGCGAGGGGCCAACGTCCTGACTTTC. Its protein reads: CASSLSRGANVLTF.